Within the sample, the clone carrying this T cell receptor (beta chain) is medium-sized. The CDR3 sequence is 18 residues long. The germline V gene has CDR1 LNHNV and CDR2 YYDKDF (reference sequence). Unmatched junction bases numbered 4, after V lost 0 bases and J lost 0 bases. The record originates from a study of T and B cells in COVID-19 patients. Study information: Blood was sampled from COVID-19 patients who were either actively infected or recovered.

From blood, about 220-500 ng of genomic DNA served as TRB template. TRB rearrangements were amplified by multiplex PCR with BIOMED2 TRB-A/B primers. TCRdb ran MiXCR on the multiplex PCR reads and lists one entry per CDR3 protein. The data show 8,000 to 10,000 distinct CDR3 sequences, 31% seen once. The gene calls are TRBV15 and TRBJ2-2; 10 nucleotides line up with TRBD2. The sequence was collected from a human donor who had recovered from COVID-19. The material sequenced was blood. CDR3 DNA sequence: TGTGCCACCAGCAGAGAATTGCTAGCGGGAGCGAACACCGGGGAGCTGTTTTTT. Amino acid sequence: CATSRELLAGANTGELFF.